This is a list of T cell receptor beta chains from one sample in a study of shared clonotypes between healthy human individuals. Here immunoSEQ multiplex PCR was the method, and the copy in TCRdb shows in-frame clones only, minus some. The table lists about 640,000 clones, more than 70% of them singletons. The sample taken for sequencing was memory CD4+ T cells sorted from blood. These receptors all come from a young woman in good health. Both conserved end residues are part of each CDR3. The D gene is left open where the match is weak.

j_gene,d_gene,v_gene,CDR3nt,CDR3aa
TRBJ1-3,-,TRBV5-1,TGCGCCAGCAGCTTGAGGGGGGACTCTGGAAACACCATATATTTT,CASSLRGDSGNTIYF
TRBJ2-7,-,TRBV7-6,TGTGCCAGCAGCTTAGACAGTACCTACGAGCAGTACTTC,CASSLDSTYEQYF
TRBJ1-2,-,TRBV7-9,TGTGCCAGCAGCCCTCCGGAGCTGGCTGTCTATGGCTACACCTTC,CASSPPELAVYGYTF
TRBJ2-7,-,TRBV4-1,TGCGCCAGCAGCCAAGGGGGGGTCTACGAGCAGTACTTC,CASSQGGVYEQYF
TRBJ1-4,-,TRBV9,TGTGCCAGCAGCGTAGATCCGGCCAGGGATGTTGAAAAACTGTTTTTT,CASSVDPARDVEKLFF
TRBJ1-1,-,TRBV5-1,TGCGCCAGCCTACTAACCGGGACGGACACTGAAGCTTTCTTT,CASLLTGTDTEAFF
TRBJ2-7,TRBD2,TRBV4-2,TGTGCCAGCAGCCATACTAGCGGGCTAGCCTACGAGCAGTACTTC,CASSHTSGLAYEQYF
TRBJ1-5,-,TRBV7-2,TGTGCCAGCAGCATGGCGGCGGGCGGCTATAGCAATCAGCCCCAGCATTTT,CASSMAAGGYSNQPQHF
TRBJ1-2,-,TRBV6-6,TGTGCCAGCAGGGAGCAGGGAGCTAACTATGGCTACACCTTC,CASREQGANYGYTF
TRBJ2-7,-,TRBV19,TGTGCCACTCGGGACCACCTCTACGAGCAGTACTTC,CATRDHLYEQYF
TRBJ2-3,-,TRBV11-2,TGTGCCAGCAGCACCACTAGCACAGATACGCAGTATTTT,CASSTTSTDTQYF
TRBJ2-3,TRBD1,TRBV4-2,TGTGCCAGCAGCCAAGCAGGGACAGGATGGACAGATACGCAGTATTTT,CASSQAGTGWTDTQYF